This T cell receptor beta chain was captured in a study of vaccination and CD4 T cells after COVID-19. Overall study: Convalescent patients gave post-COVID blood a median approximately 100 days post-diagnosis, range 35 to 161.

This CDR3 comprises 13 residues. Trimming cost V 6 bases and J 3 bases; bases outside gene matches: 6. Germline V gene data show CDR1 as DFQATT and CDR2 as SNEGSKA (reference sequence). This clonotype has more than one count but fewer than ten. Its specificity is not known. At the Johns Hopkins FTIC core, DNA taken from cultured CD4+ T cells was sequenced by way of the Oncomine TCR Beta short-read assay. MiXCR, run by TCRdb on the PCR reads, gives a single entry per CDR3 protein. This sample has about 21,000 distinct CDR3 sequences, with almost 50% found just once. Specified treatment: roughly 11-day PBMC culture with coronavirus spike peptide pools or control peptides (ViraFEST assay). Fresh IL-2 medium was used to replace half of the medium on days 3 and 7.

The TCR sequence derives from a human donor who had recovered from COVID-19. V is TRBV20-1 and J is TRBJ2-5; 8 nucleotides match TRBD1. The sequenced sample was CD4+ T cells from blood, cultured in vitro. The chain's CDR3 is CSAARGPKETQYF. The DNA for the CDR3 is TGCAGTGCCGCCAGGGGGCCAAAAGAGACCCAGTACTTC.